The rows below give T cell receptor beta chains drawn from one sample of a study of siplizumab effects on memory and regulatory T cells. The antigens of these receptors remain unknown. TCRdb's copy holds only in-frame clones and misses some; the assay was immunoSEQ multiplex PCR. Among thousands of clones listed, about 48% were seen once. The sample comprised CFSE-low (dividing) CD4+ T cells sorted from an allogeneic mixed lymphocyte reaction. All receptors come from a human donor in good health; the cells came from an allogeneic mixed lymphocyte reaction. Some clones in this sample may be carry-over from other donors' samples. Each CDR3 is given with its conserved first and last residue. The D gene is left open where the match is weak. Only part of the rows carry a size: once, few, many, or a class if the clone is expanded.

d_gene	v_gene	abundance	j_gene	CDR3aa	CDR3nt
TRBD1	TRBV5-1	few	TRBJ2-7	CASDPGDSRSYEQYF	TGCGCCAGCGACCCCGGGGACAGCCGATCCTACGAGCAGTACTTC
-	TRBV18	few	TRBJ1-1	CASSPFVQEVAFF	TGTGCCAGCTCACCATTCGTCCAGGAGGTGGCTTTCTTT
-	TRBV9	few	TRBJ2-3	CASSVAGVSTDTQYF	TGTGCCAGCAGCGTCGCCGGGGTAAGCACAGATACGCAGTATTTT
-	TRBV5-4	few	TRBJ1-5	CASSLSPRRGDSNQPQHF	TGTGCCAGCAGCTTGTCCCCTCGAAGGGGGGATAGCAATCAGCCCCAGCATTTT
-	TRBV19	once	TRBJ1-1	CASSIWVGGGNTEAFF	TGTGCCAGTAGTATTTGGGTGGGTGGGGGGAACACTGAAGCTTTCTTT
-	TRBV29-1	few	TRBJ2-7	CSVETDRNPYEQYF	TGCAGCGTTGAGACGGATCGGAACCCCTACGAGCAGTACTTC
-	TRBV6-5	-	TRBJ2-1	CASTPPLAGTSEQFF	TGTGCCAGCACCCCCCCCCTGGCCGGGACGAGTGAGCAGTTCTTC
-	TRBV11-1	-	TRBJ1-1	CASSLWGVANTEAFF	TGTGCCAGCAGCTTATGGGGGGTAGCGAACACTGAAGCTTTCTTT
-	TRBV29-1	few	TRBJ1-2	CSVLGLNKYLYGYTF	TGCAGCGTTCTGGGACTGAACAAGTACCTCTATGGCTACACCTTC
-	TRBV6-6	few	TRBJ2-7	CASSYMDRGSYEQYF	TGTGCCAGCAGTTACATGGACAGAGGATCCTACGAGCAGTACTTC
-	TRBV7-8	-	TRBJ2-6	CASSSDAPQSRANVLTF	TGTGCCAGCAGCTCTGACGCCCCACAAAGTCGGGCCAACGTCCTGACTTTC
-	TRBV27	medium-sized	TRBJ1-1	CASSLSGLVNTEAFF	TGTGCCAGCAGTTTATCGGGGCTGGTGAACACTGAAGCTTTCTTT
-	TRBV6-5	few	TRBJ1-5	CASSYKGIQDQPQHF	TGTGCCAGCAGTTACAAGGGGATCCAGGATCAGCCCCAGCATTTT
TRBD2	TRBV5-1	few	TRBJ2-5	CASSLGSSGSPETQYF	TGCGCCAGCAGCCTGGGTTCTAGCGGGAGTCCAGAGACCCAGTACTTC
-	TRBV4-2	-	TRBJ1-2	CASSFQERYGYTF	TGTGCCAGCAGCTTCCAGGAACGCTATGGCTACACCTTC
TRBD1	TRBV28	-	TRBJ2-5	CASRGQGRETQYF	TGTGCCAGCAGGGGACAGGGGAGGGAGACCCAGTACTTC
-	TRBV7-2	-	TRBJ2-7	CASGMDVGYEQYF	TGTGCCAGCGGAATGGACGTTGGGTACGAGCAGTACTTC
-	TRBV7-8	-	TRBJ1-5	CASSLPGPGQPQHF	TGTGCCAGCAGCTTGCCAGGGCCGGGTCAGCCCCAGCATTTT
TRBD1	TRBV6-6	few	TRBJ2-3	CASRIQGTGDTQYF	TGTGCCAGCAGGATACAGGGGACGGGAGATACGCAGTATTTT
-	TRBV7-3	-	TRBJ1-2	CASSPGPTYGYTF	TGTGCCAGCAGCCCCGGACCCACATATGGCTACACCTTC
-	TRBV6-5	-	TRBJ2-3	CASRPSADTQYF	TGTGCCAGCAGGCCCAGCGCAGATACGCAGTATTTT
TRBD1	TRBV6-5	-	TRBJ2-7	CASRLDRGFSYEQYF	TGTGCCAGCAGGCTGGACAGGGGATTCTCCTACGAGCAGTACTTC
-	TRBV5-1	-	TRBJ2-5	CASSLDPDQETQYF	TGCGCCAGCAGCTTGGACCCAGATCAAGAGACCCAGTACTTC